The next 9 T cell receptor beta chains were all read from a single sample in a study of shared clonotypes between healthy human individuals. Assay used: immunoSEQ multiplex PCR; TCRdb lists only in-frame clones, some missing. The repertoire holds roughly 490,000 clones, with roughly four fifths as singletons. Material: PBMCs. All receptors come from a woman aged 40 to 50 in good health. Some clones in this sample may be carry-over from other donors' samples.

This clone was picked up a small number of times. J is TRBJ1-2 and V is TRBV5-8; tentatively, D is TRBD1 (5 bases). V lost 4 bases, J lost 4 bases, and 14 bases lay in between. Germline loops: CDR1 SGHTS, CDR2 YDEGEE. The CDR3 extends over 14 amino acids. As DNA, the CDR3 is TGTGCCAGCAGCCCGGAGGGGTTCACCTATGGCTACACCTTC. It yields the protein CASSPEGFTYGYTF.

As regards this clone: Since a far larger clone is one base different, this is likely a read error. The chain has TRBV7-2 and TRBJ2-5, with 9 bases identical to TRBD1. The CDR3 sequence is 14 residues long. The germline V gene has CDR1 SGHTA and CDR2 FQGNSA. V shed 5 bases and J 5 bases; nucleotides not matched to a gene: 6. CDR3 region: CASSVGQGSETQYF. CDR3 bases: TGTGCCAGCAGCGTCGGACAGGGGAGCGAGACCCAGTACTTC.

The J gene is TRBJ2-1, the V gene TRBV5-1; TRBD1 matches at 8 bases. The CDR3 contains 15 residues. V gave up 4 bases and J gave up 1 base; unmatched junction bases: 4. Germline V gives CDR1 SGHRS, CDR2 YFSETQ. The CDR3 coding sequence is TGCGCCAGCAGCCCTACAGGGGGATCCTACAATGAGCAGTTCTTC. This codes for CASSPTGGSYNEQFF.

Regarding this clone: A much larger clone lies a single base off, so this may be a read error. This chain connects TRBV30 to TRBJ1-2; TRBD1 is a possible D gene (6 bases). The CDR3 loop spans 15 amino acids. Per germline, CDR1 GTSNPN and CDR2 SVGIG (reference sequence). CDR3 sequence (DNA): TGTGCCTGGAGTTTTTTGGGGGGCGCTAACTATGGCCACACCTTC. The encoded protein is CAWSFLGGANYGHTF. Together with reference TRBV30 and TRBJ1-2, the CDR3 gives the full variable domain: SQTIHQWPATLVQPVGSPLSLECTVEGTSNPNLYWYRQAAGRGLQLLFYSVGIGQISSEVPQNLSASRPQDRQFILSSKKLLLSDSGFYLCAWSFLGGANYGHTFGSGTRLTVV.

The V gene is TRBV7-6, the J gene TRBJ2-2, with D perhaps given as TRBD1 or TRBD2 (5 bases each). The CDR3 extends over 15 amino acids. Germline CDR1 SGHVS, CDR2 FNYEAQ. V shed 2 bases and J shed 4 bases, with 11 bases lying between them. CDR3 in DNA: TGTGCCAGCAGCTTATTCCCTGGGGGCACCGGGGAGCTGTTTTTT. Protein sequence: CASSLFPGGTGELFF.

V is TRBV19 and J is TRBJ2-5, with unresolved D. The CDR3 sequence is 14 residues long. CDR1 LNHDA and CDR2 SQIVND come from the germline V gene (reference sequence). With 3 bases removed from V and 1 base from J, the gap between germline ends came to 9 bases. The CDR3 bases are TGTGCCAGTAGTATTGGGAACGGCCAAGAGACCCAGTACTTC. Translating gives CASSIGNGQETQYF.

V gene TRBV9 combines with J gene TRBJ2-2, with 10 bases aligning to TRBD2. Trimming took 0 bases from V and 7 from J; bases not matched to a gene: 6. CDR3 length: 16 residues. Germline V gives CDR1 SGDLS, CDR2 YYNGEE. The CDR3 here is CASSVALAGAVGELFF. CDR3 coding DNA: TGTGCCAGCAGCGTAGCGCTAGCGGGAGCGGTCGGGGAGCTGTTTTTT.

Notes on this clone: Additional DNA sequences in this sample encode the identical CDR3. The chain is built from TRBV30 and TRBJ2-5; D is perhaps TRBD2 (6 bases). CDR1 is GTSNPN and CDR2 is SVGIG in the germline V gene (reference sequence). V shed 5 bases and J shed 5 bases, with 9 bases lying between them. CDR3 length equals 11 residues. Here the CDR3 DNA reads TGTGCCTGGGGAGGAGGGGAGACCCAGTACTTC. Its translation is CAWGGGETQYF.

The chain links TRBV7-9 to TRBJ2-1; the D gene is possibly TRBD1 (6 bases). CDR3 length: 14 amino acids. Trimming pared 5 bases from V and 6 bases from J, leaving 14 bases between. CDR1 is SEHNR, CDR2 FQNEAQ, per germline (reference sequence). The CDR3 DNA sequence: TGTGCCAGCAGCCCCCTCACAGGGACCAATGAGCAGTTCTTC. Translated: CASSPLTGTNEQFF.